A single sample gave rise to the 8 T cell receptor beta chains below, sequenced in a study of blood T cell repertoires in COVID-19 (dated by TCRdb to about 2020). Library generation was performed with the immunoSEQ multiplex PCR assay. TCRdb retrieved this table from immuneACCESS and kept in-frame rearrangements only. Not all clones are present; in checked studies, unresolved V genes account for under half, and no reason is known for the remainder. A total of about 160,000 clones appear in this sample, roughly 83% of them only once. The ten top clones hold 4.4% of the sample. Sequencing was carried out using PBMCs or T cells enriched from blood (not recorded which). The receptors were gathered from a woman aged 45 to 65 who had recovered from COVID-19.

This chain links TRBV2 with TRBJ1-1, with TRBD1 identical over 7 bases. The junction had 6 bases not matched to a gene; V was cut back by 6 bases and J by 5 bases. There are 13 residues in the CDR3. Per the germline V gene, CDR1 is SNHLY and CDR2 is FYNNEI. The CDR3: CASRQQGNTEAFF. The CDR3 region has the DNA TGTGCCAGCAGGCAACAGGGGAATACTGAAGCTTTCTTT.

The gene calls are TRBV30 and TRBJ2-3; TRBD2 matches 8 bases. The CDR3 has 15 residues. After removal of 1 base from V and 9 bases from J, the junction contained 12 bases not matched to a gene. Germline loops: CDR1 GTSNPN, CDR2 SVGIG (reference sequence). CDR3 sequence reads: CAWSEGGRSLETQYF. CDR3 nucleotide sequence: TGTGCCTGGAGTGAAGGCGGGAGGAGCCTAGAAACGCAGTATTTT. Supplemented by reference TRBV30 and TRBJ2-3, the full variable domain reads SQTIHQWPATLVQPVGSPLSLECTVEGTSNPNLYWYRQAAGRGLQLLFYSVGIGQISSEVPQNLSASRPQDRQFILSSKKLLLSDSGFYLCAWSEGGRSLETQYFGPGTRLTVL.

The rearrangement joins TRBV13 to TRBJ1-4; TRBD1 matches 9 bases. CDR3 size: 14 residues. V was clipped by 3 bases and J by 8 bases; unmatched bases: 4. Germline V CDR1 and CDR2: PRHDT, FYEKMQ (reference sequence). DNA of the CDR3: TGTGCCAGCAGCTTTGGGGACAGGGTGGAAAAACTGTTTTTT. Protein: CASSFGDRVEKLFF.

The rearrangement uses TRBV28 and TRBJ2-1; 10 positions agree with TRBD2. The ends lost 2 bases at V and 6 bases at J; junction bases unmatched: 4. The germline CDR1 and CDR2 sequences are MDHEN and SYDVKM. The CDR3 runs 15 residues. The CDR3 here is CASSLRLAGANEQFF. The DNA of the CDR3 is TGTGCCAGCAGTTTACGTCTAGCGGGGGCCAATGAGCAGTTCTTC. Drawing the rest from reference TRBV28 and TRBJ2-1, the complete variable domain is DVKVTQSSRYLVKRTGEKVFLECVQDMDHENMFWYRQDPGLGLRLIYFSYDVKMKEKGDIPEGYSVSREKKERFSLILESASTNQTSMYLCASSLRLAGANEQFFGPGTRLTVL.

This clone was observed a handful of times. The chain employs TRBV2 and TRBJ1-2; TRBD1 matches 8 bases. The CDR3 is 15 residues long. J lost 4 bases, V lost 5 bases, and 9 bases had no gene match. Germline loops: CDR1 SNHLY, CDR2 FYNNEI. CDR3 residues: CASSPGVGQGYGYTF. In DNA, the CDR3 is TGTGCCAGCAGTCCTGGAGTTGGACAGGGCTATGGCTACACCTTC.

In this sample, this clone turned up once. The chain links TRBV7-6 to TRBJ1-2; tentative D call: TRBD1 (6 bases). This CDR3 has 14 amino acids. The V and J ends lost 5 bases and 2 bases respectively, with 12 bases between them. Germline V gene data show CDR1 as SGHVS and CDR2 as FNYEAQ. The CDR3 reads CASSPDQGNYGYTF. The CDR3 bases are TGTGCCAGCAGCCCAGATCAGGGGAACTATGGCTACACCTTC.

This clone was observed many times. The chain carries TRBV2 and TRBJ2-2; 12 nucleotides agree with TRBD2. Germline CDR1 is SNHLY and CDR2 is FYNNEI. V shed 9 bases and J 2 bases; nucleotides not matched to a gene: 1. The CDR3 length is 14 residues. The CDR3 reads CARGLAGNTGELFF. In DNA form, the CDR3 reads TGTGCCAGGGGACTAGCGGGTAACACCGGGGAGCTGTTTTTT.

The chain links TRBV18 to TRBJ2-1, with D perhaps matching TRBD1 (5 bases). The V gene lost 1 base and the J gene lost 8 bases, with 9 bases spanning the gap. Germline loops: CDR1 KGHSH, CDR2 LQKENI. The CDR3 spans 13 residues. CDR3 nucleotide sequence: TGTGCCAGCTCACCACAGGGGTGGGATGAGCAGTTCTTC. Translating gives CASSPQGWDEQFF.